This T cell receptor (beta chain) stems from a study of beta chain features in type 1 diabetes (dated by TCRdb to between 2018 and 2020). Broadly, across the study: Mean age, gender distribution, total cell number and subset yield were not different between patients and healthy donors. A total of about 110 million sorted cells were examined across all samples, and the number of cells per subset was strongly correlated with RNA yield. Regulatory and stem cell-like memory subsets were isolated from only 8 patients and about eight healthy donors, whereas naive and central memory subsets came from all 30 or so donors. In the study, TCRB repertoires of sorted circulating CD4+ T cell subsets from recently diagnosed type 1 diabetes patients were compared with those of matched healthy donors.

All of the isolated RNA was reverse transcribed with the High Capacity cDNA Reverse Transcription Kit, so expressed TCRB transcripts were sequenced. Deep immunoSEQ sequencing was applied to naive, central memory and regulatory T cell samples, giving an average of about 3.4 million total reads per sample. After sorted cells were lysed in RLT buffer, RNA was extracted with DNase-treated RNeasy Micro or Mini kits, with the choice depending on cell number. Each cell subset was processed separately to prevent cross-contamination, with patient and healthy donor samples processed together. The immunoSEQ multiplex PCR was used to amplify TCRB sequences from cDNA, generating 87-bp fragments that spanned the CDR3 region. Sequencing of the amplicons was done on the Illumina HiSeq platform. Per the original workflow: Synthetic template baselines were used to correct PCR bias computationally, reads within Hamming distance 2 were collapsed together, and singletons that could not be merged were discarded. Reads were aligned against IMGT so that V, D and J genes, CDR3 length and insertions or deletions at six rearrangement sites could be assigned. Clonotype counts were normalized to sorted cell number within each subset before computing true diversity and Gini coefficients with the tcR R package. Repertoire sharing was quantified using the overlap coefficient calculated on TCRB nucleotide sequences. Out-of-frame TCRB sequences from naive cells were analyzed as a proxy for the pre-selection repertoire. TCRdb took this table from immuneACCESS and kept in-frame rearrangements with V and J called. Such tables lack part of the clones; where checked against another copy, unresolved V genes explain under half of the gap, and the rest is unexplained. The DNA was the basis for D and trimming; V, J and clone size are from that table. This sample comprises some 640,000 clones, over 12% of them detected only once. The ten largest clones represent roughly 0.04% of the sample.

Results the study describes overall, beyond this receptor: Sequencing cDNA rather than genomic DNA could over-represent highly expressing activated cells, although activation and CD3 levels did not differ between groups. PCR may preferentially amplify shorter templates, but because patient and control samples were amplified and corrected together, any resulting skew would affect both groups equally. HLA sub-analyses involved small numbers of individuals, so any influence of HLA type on TCRB rearrangement remained unresolved. Fewer insertions and more nucleotide deletions at VDJ recombination sites were observed in patients with type 1 diabetes, implying thymic rearrangement abnormalities. Naive, central memory and regulatory TCRB repertoires appeared more similar among patients than among healthy donors. Type 1 diabetes patients showed a moderate but significant shortening of TCRB CDR3 length in all four CD4+ subsets.

This clone was detected only a few times. Its target antigen remains unknown. It has no much larger one-base neighbor in the sample; base qualities were not kept. Inclusive of the bounding cysteine and phenylalanine, the CDR3 is 15 residues long. The read is trimmed to its CDR3 DNA, 45 bases read in frame from base 1. Trimming takes 2 bases from V and 9 bases from J, and the germline ends sit 14 bases apart. The CDR1 and CDR2 encoded by the germline V gene are SGHTA and FQGTGA. Each donor gave one peripheral blood draw, averaging roughly 100 mL, which was collected into heparinised tubes. A BD FACSAria II was used to sort naive, central memory, regulatory and stem cell-like memory CD4+ T cells with a panel that included CD45RO, CCR7, CD25, CD127, CD95 and CD27. Purity was above 95% for every sorted population. Right away, PBMCs were isolated by Lymphoprep density gradient centrifugation and were stained directly, with no culture step. So that batch effects would be minimized, each experiment stained and sorted samples in pairs, pairing one healthy donor with one patient.

The specimen sequenced was naive CD4+ T cells from blood. Read against the paper, the sample's cell subset or site label means: true naive CD4+ T cells. This TCR was sampled from a man between 18 and 35 years old with type 1 diabetes. The rearrangement combines TRBV7-3 with TRBJ1-6; the D region possibly corresponds to TRBD1 (5 bases align). The sequenced DNA: TGTGCCAGCAGCTTAGAGGCAGGGTTGGGTTCACCCCTCCACTTT. This translates into CASSLEAGLGSPLHF. Where the CDR3 stops, the reference TRBV7-3 and TRBJ1-6 genes take over; the full variable domain is GAGVSQTPSNKVTEKGKYVELRCDPISGHTALYWYRQSLGQGPEFLIYFQGTGAADDSGLPNDRFFAVRPEGSVSTLKIQRTERGDSAVYLCASSLEAGLGSPLHFGNGTRLTVT.